This T cell receptor beta chain stems from a study of type 1 regulatory T cells. Study details: T-allo10 is an in vitro-generated, Tr1-enriched CD4 T cell product specific for alloantigen.

TCRdb called the reads again in MiXCR, with one record for every CDR3 protein. This sample has about 42,000 distinct CDR3 sequences, with 9% to 15% found just once. This clonotype was detected many times. The target antigen is unknown. Study results and caveats: Compared with non-Tr1 cells, Tr1 cells showed a narrower TCR repertoire.

Sequenced material: cultured non-Tr1 T cells, either the whole culture or a sorted T cell fraction (not recorded which). The receptor's source is a human donor in good health.

The CDR3 nucleotides read TGCGCCAGCAGCCTGACAGATGGCTATGGCTACACCTTC. Translation gives CASSLTDGYGYTF. This chain joins TRBV5-1 and TRBJ1-2; maybe TRBD1 (5 bases). V was trimmed by 4 bases and J by 4 bases, leaving 11 bases between them. CDR1 is SGHRS and CDR2 is YFSETQ in the germline V gene. This CDR3 region has 13 residues.